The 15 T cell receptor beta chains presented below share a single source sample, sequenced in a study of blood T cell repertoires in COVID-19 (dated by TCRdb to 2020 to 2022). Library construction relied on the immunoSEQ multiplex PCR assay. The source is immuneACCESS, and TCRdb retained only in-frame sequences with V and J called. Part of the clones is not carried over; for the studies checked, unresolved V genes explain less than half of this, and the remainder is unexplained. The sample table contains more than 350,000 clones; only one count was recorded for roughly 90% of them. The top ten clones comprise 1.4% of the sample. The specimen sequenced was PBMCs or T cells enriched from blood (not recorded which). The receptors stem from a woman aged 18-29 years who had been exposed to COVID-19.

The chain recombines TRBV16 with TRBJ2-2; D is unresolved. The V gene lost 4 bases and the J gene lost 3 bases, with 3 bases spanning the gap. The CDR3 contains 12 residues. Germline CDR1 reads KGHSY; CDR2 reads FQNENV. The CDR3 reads CASSPYTGELFF. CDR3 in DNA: TGTGCCAGCAGCCCGTACACCGGGGAGCTGTTTTTT.

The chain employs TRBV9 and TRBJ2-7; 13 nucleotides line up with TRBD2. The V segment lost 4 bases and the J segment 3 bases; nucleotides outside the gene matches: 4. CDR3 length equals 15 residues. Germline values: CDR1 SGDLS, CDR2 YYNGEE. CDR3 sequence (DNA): TGTGCCAGCAGCCCTGGGACTAGCGGGGTCTACGAGCAGTACTTC. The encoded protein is CASSPGTSGVYEQYF. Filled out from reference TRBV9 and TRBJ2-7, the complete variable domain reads DSGVTQTPKHLITATGQRVTLRCSPRSGDLSVYWYQQSLDQGLQFLIQYYNGEERAKGNILERFSAQQFPDLHSELNLSSLELGDSALYFCASSPGTSGVYEQYFGPGTRLTVT.

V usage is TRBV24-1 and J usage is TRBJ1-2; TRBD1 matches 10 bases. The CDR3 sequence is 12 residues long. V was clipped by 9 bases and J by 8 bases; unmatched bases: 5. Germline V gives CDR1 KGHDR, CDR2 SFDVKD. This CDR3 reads CATSGTGEGYTF. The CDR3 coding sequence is TGTGCCACCTCCGGGACAGGGGAAGGCTACACCTTC.

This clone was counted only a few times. CDR3 loop: CASSPTYGTNTANYGYTF. Here the CDR3 DNA reads TGTGCCAGCAGCCCTACCTATGGAACTAACACCGCTAACTATGGCTACACCTTC. The chain has TRBV28 and TRBJ1-2; no clear D. V was cut by 6 bases and J by 0 bases, with 23 bases left in between. The germline CDR1 and CDR2 sequences are MDHEN and SYDVKM. This CDR3 has 18 amino acids.

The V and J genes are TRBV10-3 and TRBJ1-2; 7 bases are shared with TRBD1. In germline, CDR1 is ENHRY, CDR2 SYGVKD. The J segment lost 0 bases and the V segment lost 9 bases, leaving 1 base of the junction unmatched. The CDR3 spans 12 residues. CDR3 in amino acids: CAIQGSNYGYTF. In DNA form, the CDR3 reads TGTGCCATACAGGGGTCTAACTATGGCTACACCTTC.

In DNA form, the CDR3 reads TGTGCCACCAGTGAACAGGGCGCTAGCACAGATACGCAGTATTTT. Its translation: CATSEQGASTDTQYF. The V and J genes are TRBV24-1 and TRBJ2-3; D is possibly TRBD1 (6 bases). This CDR3 has 15 amino acids. Deletions cut 4 bases from V and 0 bases from J, with 10 bases between. Looked up from germline, CDR1 is KGHDR and CDR2 is SFDVKD.

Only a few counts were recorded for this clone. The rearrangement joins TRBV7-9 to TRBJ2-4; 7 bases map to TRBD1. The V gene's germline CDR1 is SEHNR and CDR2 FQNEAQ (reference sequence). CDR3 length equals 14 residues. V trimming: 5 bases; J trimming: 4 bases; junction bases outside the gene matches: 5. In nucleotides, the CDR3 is TGTGCCAGCAGCCTTTCAGGGGGTAAAAACATTCAGTACTTC. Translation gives CASSLSGGKNIQYF.

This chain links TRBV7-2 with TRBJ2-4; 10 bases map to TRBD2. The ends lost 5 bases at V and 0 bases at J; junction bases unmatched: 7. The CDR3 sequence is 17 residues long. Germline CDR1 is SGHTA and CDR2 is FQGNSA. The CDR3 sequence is CASSPVSGGVAKNIQYF. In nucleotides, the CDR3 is TGTGCCAGCAGCCCGGTCAGCGGGGGGGTAGCCAAAAACATTCAGTACTTC.

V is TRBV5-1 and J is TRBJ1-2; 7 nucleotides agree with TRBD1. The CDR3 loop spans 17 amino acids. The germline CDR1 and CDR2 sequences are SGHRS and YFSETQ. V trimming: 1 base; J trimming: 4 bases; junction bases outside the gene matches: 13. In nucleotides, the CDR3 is TGCGCCAGCAGCTTGACCGGAGGAGGGGGCCGTAGCTATGGCTACACCTTC. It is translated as CASSLTGGGGRSYGYTF.

CDR3 sequence reads: CASSWREGETQYF. The CDR3 nucleotides are TGTGCCAGCAGCTGGCGGGAGGGAGAGACCCAGTACTTC. The chain is built from TRBV6-5 and TRBJ2-5; the match to TRBD2 covers 9 bases. Germline CDR1 and CDR2: MNHEY and SVGAGI. The trim removed 6 bases at V and 4 bases at J, leaving 3 bases unmatched. CDR3 length: 13 amino acids.

The CDR3 loop is CASPNYRDRGYSYSGNTIYF. CDR3 DNA: TGTGCCAGCCCGAACTACCGGGACAGGGGGTACTCCTACTCTGGAAACACCATATATTTT. This rearrangement joins TRBV27 to TRBJ1-3; 11 bases fit TRBD1. With V trimmed by 8 bases and J by 0 bases, 18 bases remained unmatched. The germline V gene has CDR1 MNHEY and CDR2 SMNVEV (reference sequence). CDR3 length: 20 amino acids.

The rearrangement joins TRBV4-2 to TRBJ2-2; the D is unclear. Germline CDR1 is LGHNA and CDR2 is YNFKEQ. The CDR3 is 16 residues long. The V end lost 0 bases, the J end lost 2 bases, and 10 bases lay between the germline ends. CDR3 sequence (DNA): TGTGCCAGCAGCCAAGATCGAAACAGTAACACCGGGGAGCTGTTTTTT. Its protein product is CASSQDRNSNTGELFF.

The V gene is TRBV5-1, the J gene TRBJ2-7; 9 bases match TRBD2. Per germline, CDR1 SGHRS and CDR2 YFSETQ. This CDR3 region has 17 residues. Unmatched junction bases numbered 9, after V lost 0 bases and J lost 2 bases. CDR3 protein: CASSLGSAGGETYEQYF. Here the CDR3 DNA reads TGCGCCAGCAGCTTGGGAAGTGCGGGAGGGGAGACCTACGAGCAGTACTTC.

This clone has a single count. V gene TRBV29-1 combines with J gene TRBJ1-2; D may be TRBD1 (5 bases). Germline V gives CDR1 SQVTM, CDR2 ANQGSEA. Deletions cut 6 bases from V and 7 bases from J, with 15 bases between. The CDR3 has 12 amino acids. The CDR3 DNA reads TGCAGCGTAAGAACTCGGGACTTTGGCTACACCTTC. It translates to CSVRTRDFGYTF.

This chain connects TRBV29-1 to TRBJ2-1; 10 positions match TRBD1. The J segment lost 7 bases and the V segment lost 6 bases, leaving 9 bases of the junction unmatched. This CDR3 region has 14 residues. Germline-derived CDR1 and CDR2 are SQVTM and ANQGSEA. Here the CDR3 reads CSVALTGGYNEQFF. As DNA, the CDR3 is TGCAGCGTGGCGCTGACAGGGGGCTATAATGAGCAGTTCTTC.